The rows below give T cell receptor beta chains drawn from one sample of a study of blood T cell repertoires in COVID-19. Measured with immunoSEQ multiplex PCR; TCRdb has only the in-frame clones, and not every one. The sample yields 150,000 to 200,000 clones, 70% to 90% seen once. The sequenced sample consisted of peripheral blood. These receptors were obtained from a man aged 55 to 69 who had recovered from COVID-19. Both conserved end residues are trimmed from each CDR3.

>TRBV11-2
ASSRGFQGIPQETQY
>TRBV10-1
ASSESGTEYEQY
>TRBV9
ASSVANPNYGYT
>TRBV5-1
ASSLGQGGYNEQF
>TRBV13
ASSHSGGAFYEQY
>TRBV10-3
AISDLDRGEQY
>TRBV6-5
ASEGDAGGYQPQH
>TRBV30
ASRQGRTDTQY
>TRBV28
ASSPPSGSGNTIY
>TRBV23-1
ASLGGGGGGIEAF
>TRBV5-4
ASSLDRVQETQY
>TRBV5-4
ASSVSRDGTEAF
>TRBV7-2
ASSLGTSEETQY